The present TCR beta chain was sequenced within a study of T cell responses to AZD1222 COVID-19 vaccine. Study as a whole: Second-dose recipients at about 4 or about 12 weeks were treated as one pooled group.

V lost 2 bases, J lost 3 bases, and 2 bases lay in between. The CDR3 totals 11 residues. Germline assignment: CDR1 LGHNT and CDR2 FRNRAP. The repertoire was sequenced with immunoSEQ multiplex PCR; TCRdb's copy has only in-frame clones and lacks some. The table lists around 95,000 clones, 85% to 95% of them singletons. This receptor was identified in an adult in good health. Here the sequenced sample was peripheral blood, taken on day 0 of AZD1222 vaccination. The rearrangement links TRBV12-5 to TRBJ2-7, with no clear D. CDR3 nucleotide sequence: TGTGCTAGTGGTTTGTTCTACGAGCAGTACTTC. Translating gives CASGLFYEQYF.